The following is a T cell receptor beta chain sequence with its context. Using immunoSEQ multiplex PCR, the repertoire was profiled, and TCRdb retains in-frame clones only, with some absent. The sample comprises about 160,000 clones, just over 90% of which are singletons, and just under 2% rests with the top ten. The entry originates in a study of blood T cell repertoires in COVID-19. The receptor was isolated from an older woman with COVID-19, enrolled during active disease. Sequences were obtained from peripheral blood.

The DNA of the CDR3 is TGTGCCAGTAGTATGGGGGGGCCCCCGAACACCGGGGAGCTGTTTTTT. The encoded protein is CASSMGGPPNTGELFF. V gene TRBV19 combines with J gene TRBJ2-2, with a possible D match to TRBD2 (7 bases). The CDR3 is 16 amino acids. The V end lost 3 bases, the J end lost 0 bases, and 11 bases lay between the germline ends. Germline assignment: CDR1 LNHDA and CDR2 SQIVND (reference sequence).